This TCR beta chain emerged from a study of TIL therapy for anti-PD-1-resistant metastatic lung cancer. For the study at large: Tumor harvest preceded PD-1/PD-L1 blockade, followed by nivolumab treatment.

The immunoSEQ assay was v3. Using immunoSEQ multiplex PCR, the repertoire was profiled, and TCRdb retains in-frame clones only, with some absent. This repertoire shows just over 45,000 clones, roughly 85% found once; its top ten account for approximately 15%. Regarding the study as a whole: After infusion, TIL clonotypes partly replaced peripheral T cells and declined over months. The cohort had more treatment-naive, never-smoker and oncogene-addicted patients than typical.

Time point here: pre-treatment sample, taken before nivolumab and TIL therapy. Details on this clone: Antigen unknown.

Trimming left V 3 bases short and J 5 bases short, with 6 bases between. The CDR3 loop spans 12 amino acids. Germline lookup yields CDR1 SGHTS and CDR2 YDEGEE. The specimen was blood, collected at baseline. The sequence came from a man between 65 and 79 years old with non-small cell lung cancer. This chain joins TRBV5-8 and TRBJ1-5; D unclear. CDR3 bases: TGTGCCAGCAGCTCCCAGGATCAGCCCCAGCATTTT. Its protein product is CASSSQDQPQHF.